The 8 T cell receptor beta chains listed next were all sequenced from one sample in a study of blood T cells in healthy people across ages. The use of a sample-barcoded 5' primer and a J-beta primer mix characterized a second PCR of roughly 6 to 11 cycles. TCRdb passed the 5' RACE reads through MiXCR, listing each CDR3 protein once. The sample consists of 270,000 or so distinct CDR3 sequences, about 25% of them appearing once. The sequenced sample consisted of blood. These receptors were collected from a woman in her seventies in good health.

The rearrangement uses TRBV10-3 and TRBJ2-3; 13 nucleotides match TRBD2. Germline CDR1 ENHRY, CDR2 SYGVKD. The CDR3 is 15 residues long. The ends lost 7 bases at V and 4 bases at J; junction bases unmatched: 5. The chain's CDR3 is CAIKGLAGSADTQYF. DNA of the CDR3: TGTGCCATCAAGGGACTAGCGGGATCGGCAGATACGCAGTATTTT.

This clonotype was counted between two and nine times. This CDR3 reads CASSLAGDTDTQYF. In DNA form, the CDR3 reads TGTGCCAGCAGCTTAGCAGGGGACACAGATACGCAGTATTTT. This chain joins TRBV11-2 and TRBJ2-3; a possible D gene is TRBD1 (6 bases). The CDR3 is made up of 14 amino acids. The V gene's germline CDR1 is SGHAT and CDR2 FQNNGV. V was trimmed by 1 base and J by 2 bases, leaving 7 bases between them.

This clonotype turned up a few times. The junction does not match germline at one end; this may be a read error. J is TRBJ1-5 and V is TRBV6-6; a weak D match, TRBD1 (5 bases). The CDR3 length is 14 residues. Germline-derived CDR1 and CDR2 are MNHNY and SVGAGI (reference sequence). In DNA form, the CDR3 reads TGTGCCGGCTCGACCGGGGCCGGTAATCAGCTCCAGCATTTT. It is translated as CAGSTGAGNQLQHF.

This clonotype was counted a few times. The CDR3 loop is CSASGEAGVSETQYF. The CDR3 bases are TGCAGTGCTAGTGGAGAAGCGGGAGTGTCAGAGACCCAGTACTTC. The rearrangement links TRBV20-1 to TRBJ2-5; 8 nucleotides match TRBD2. After removal of 3 bases from V and 4 bases from J, the junction contained 10 bases not matched to a gene. The CDR3 spans 15 residues. Germline lookup yields CDR1 DFQATT and CDR2 SNEGSKA (reference sequence).

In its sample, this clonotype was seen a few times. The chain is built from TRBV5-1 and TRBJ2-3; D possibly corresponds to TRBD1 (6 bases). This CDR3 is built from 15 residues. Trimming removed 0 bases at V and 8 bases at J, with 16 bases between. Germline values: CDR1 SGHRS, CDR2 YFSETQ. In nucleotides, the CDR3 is TGCGCCAGCAGCTTGGACCTACAGGGACCAACTACGCAGTATTTT. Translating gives CASSLDLQGPTTQYF.

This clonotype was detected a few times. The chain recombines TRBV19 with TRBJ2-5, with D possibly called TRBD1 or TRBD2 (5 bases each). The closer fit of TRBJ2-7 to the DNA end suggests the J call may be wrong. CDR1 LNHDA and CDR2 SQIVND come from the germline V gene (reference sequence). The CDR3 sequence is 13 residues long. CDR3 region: CASAEGTSYEQYF. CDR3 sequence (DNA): TGTGCCAGTGCCGAGGGGACCTCCTACGAGCAGTACTTC.

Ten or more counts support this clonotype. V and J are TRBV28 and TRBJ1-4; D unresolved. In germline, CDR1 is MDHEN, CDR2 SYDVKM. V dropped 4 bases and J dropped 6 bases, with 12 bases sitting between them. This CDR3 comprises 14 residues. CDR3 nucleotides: TGTGCCAGCAGTTCCCACACCCCCGATGAAAAACTGTTTTTT. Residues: CASSSHTPDEKLFF.

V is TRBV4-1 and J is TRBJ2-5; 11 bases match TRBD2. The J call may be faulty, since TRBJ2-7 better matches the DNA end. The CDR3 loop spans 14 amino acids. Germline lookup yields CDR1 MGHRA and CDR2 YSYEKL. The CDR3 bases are TGCGCCAGCAGCCAAGATAGCGGGAGGGCCGAGCAGTACTTC. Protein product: CASSQDSGRAEQYF.